The entry below describes one TCR beta chain. The antigen remains undetermined. The TCR library protocol was used to attach unique molecular identifiers. These identifiers were attached to individual cDNA molecules. TCRdb passed the 5' RACE reads through MiXCR, listing each CDR3 protein once. This table holds approximately 50,000 distinct CDR3 sequences, roughly 8.2% found once. This sample stems from a study of early T cells in non-severe SARS-CoV-2 infection. Overall study context: Sequencing of unsorted whole blood was done on bulk RNA, leaving chains unpaired.

Trimming took 10 bases from V and 4 from J; bases not matched to a gene: 7. This CDR3 comprises 13 residues. General study findings and limits: Anti-spike CD8 specificities were favored by VDJdb matching, whose results missed private and CD4 specificities.

Material: whole blood. This chain links TRBV12-3 or TRBV12-4 with TRBJ1-2, with 9 bases aligning to TRBD1. This TCR was sampled from an adult who was a healthcare worker with PCR-confirmed SARS-CoV-2 infection or an uninfected control (not recorded which). CDR3 sequence (DNA): TGTGCCACCTCAACAGGGGGCAGCTATGGCTACACCTTC. This translates into CATSTGGSYGYTF.